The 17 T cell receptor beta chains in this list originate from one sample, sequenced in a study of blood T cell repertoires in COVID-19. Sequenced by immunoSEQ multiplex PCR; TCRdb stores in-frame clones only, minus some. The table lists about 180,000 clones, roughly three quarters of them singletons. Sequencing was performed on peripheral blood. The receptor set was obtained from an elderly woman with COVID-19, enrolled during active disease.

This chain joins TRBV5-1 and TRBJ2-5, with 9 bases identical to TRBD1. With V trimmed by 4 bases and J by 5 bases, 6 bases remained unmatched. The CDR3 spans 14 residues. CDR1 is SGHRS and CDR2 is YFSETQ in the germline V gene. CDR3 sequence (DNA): TGCGCCAGCAGCCCACAGGGGGCGGGCGAGACCCAGTACTTC. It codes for CASSPQGAGETQYF.

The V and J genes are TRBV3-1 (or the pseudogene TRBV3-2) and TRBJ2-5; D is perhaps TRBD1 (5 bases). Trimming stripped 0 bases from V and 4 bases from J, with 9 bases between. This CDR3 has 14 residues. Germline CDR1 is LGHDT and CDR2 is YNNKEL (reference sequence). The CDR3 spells CASSQDMGRETQYF. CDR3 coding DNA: TGTGCCAGCAGCCAAGATATGGGGCGAGAGACCCAGTACTTC.

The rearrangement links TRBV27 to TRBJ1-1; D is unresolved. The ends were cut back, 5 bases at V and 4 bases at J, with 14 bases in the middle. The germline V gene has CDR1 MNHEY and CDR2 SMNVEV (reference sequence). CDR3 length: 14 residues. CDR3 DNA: TGTGCCAGCAGTACGCTAGCTGGTGGCACTGAAGCTTTCTTT. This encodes CASSTLAGGTEAFF.

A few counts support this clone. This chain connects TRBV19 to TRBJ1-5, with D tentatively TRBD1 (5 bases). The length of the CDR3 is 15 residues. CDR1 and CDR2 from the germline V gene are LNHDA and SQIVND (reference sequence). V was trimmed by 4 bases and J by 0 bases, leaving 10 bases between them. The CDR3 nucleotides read TGTGCCAGTAGTACGACAGTTAATAGCAATCAGCCCCAGCATTTT. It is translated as CASSTTVNSNQPQHF.

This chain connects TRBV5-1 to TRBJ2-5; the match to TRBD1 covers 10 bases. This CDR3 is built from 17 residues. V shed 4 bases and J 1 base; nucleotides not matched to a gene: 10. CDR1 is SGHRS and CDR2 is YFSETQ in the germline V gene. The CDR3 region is CASSRQGANGFQETQYF. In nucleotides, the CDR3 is TGCGCCAGCAGCAGACAGGGGGCAAATGGGTTCCAAGAGACCCAGTACTTC.

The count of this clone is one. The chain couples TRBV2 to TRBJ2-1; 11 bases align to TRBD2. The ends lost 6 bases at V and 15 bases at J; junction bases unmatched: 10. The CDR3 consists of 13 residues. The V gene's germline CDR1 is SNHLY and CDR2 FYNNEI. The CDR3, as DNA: TGTGCCAGCAGCCCGGAACTAGCGGGAGAACCGTTCTTC. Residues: CASSPELAGEPFF.

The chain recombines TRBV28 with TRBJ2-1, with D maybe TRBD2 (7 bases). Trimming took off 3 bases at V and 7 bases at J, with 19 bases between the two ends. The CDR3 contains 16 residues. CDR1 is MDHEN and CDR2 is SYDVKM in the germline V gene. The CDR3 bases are TGTGCCAGCAGTTTGATGGGCCGGGGGGCCATGAATGAGCAGTTCTTC. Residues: CASSLMGRGAMNEQFF.

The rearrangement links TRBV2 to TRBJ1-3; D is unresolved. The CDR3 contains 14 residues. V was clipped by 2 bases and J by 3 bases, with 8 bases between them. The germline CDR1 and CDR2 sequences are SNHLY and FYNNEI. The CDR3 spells CASSERGFGNTIYF. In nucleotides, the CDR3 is TGTGCCAGCAGTGAAAGAGGTTTTGGAAACACCATATATTTT.

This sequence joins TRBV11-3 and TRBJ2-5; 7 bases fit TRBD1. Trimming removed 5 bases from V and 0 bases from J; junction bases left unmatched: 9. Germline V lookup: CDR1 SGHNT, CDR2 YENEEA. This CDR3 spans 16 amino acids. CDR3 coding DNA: TGTGCCAGCAGCCTGGCAGCGACAGGGTACCAAGAGACCCAGTACTTC. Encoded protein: CASSLAATGYQETQYF.

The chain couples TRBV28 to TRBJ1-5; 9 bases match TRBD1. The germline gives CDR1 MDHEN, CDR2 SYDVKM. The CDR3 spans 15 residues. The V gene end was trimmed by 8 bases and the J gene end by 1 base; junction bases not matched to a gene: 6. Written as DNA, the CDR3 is TGTGCCAGCTTTACAGGGGGCGCGAGCAATCAGCCCCAGCATTTT. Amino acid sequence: CASFTGGASNQPQHF.

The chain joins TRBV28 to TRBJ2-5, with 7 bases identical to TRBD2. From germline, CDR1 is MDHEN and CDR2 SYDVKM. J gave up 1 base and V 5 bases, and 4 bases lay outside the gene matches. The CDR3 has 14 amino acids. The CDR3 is CASSASGAQETQYF. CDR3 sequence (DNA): TGTGCCAGCAGTGCCAGCGGGGCCCAAGAGACCCAGTACTTC.

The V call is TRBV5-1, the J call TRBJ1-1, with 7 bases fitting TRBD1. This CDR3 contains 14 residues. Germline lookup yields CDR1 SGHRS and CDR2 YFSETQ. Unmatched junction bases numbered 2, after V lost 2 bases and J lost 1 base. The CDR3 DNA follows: TGCGCCAGCAGCTTTGACAGGGAGAACACTGAAGCTTTCTTT. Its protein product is CASSFDRENTEAFF.

The CDR3 nucleotides read TGTGCCAGCAGCTTAACCGGGACAGCCACCACTGAAGCTTTCTTT. This encodes CASSLTGTATTEAFF. This chain links TRBV7-2 with TRBJ1-1; 7 nucleotides align to TRBD1. Germline lookup yields CDR1 SGHTA and CDR2 FQGNSA. The CDR3 consists of 15 residues. V trimming: 2 bases; J trimming: 4 bases; junction bases outside the gene matches: 7.

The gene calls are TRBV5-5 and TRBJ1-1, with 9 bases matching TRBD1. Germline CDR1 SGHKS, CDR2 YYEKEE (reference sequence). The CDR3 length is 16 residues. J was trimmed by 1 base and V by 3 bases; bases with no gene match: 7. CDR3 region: CASSSGTGPWNTEAFF. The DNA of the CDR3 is TGTGCCAGCAGCTCGGGGACAGGGCCGTGGAACACTGAAGCTTTCTTT.

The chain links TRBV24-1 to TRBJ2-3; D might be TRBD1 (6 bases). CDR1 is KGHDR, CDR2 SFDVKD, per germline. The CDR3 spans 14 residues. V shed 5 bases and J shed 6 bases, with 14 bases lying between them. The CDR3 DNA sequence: TGTGCCACCAGTGGTAGGGGGACCGCCGATACGCAGTATTTT. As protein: CATSGRGTADTQYF.

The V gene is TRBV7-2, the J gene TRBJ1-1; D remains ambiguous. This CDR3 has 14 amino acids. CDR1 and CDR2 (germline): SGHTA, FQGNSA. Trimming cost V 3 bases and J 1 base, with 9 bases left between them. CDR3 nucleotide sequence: TGTGCCAGCAGCTTTCAGTCAGGGAACACTGAAGCTTTCTTT. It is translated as CASSFQSGNTEAFF.

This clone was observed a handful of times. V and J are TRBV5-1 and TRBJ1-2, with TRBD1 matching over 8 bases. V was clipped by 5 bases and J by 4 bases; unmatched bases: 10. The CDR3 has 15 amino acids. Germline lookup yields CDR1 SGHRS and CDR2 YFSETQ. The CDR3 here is CASRPGQGGGYGYTF. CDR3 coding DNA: TGCGCCAGCAGACCCGGACAGGGCGGCGGCTATGGCTACACCTTC.